This T cell receptor (beta chain) was sequenced in a study of blood T cell repertoires in COVID-19. Study details: Nucleic acid was either cDNA or gDNA, and it came from T cells, B-cell-depleted T cells, or PBMCs.

The length of the CDR3 is 15 residues. The V gene lost 0 bases and the J gene lost 7 bases, with 15 bases spanning the gap. Per germline, CDR1 SGHNT and CDR2 YENEEA. Sequencing was performed with immunoSEQ multiplex PCR; in TCRdb, only in-frame clones are kept and a portion is missing. This table has around 170,000 clones, about 81% appearing once. The sequence was collected from an elderly woman with COVID-19, enrolled during active disease. V gene TRBV11-3 combines with J gene TRBJ1-2; tentatively, D is TRBD1 (6 bases). The sequenced sample consisted of peripheral blood. CDR3 in amino acids: CASSLEGQRSRGYTF. CDR3 in DNA: TGTGCCAGCAGCTTAGAAGGACAGAGGAGTCGTGGCTACACCTTC.